This record concerns one TCR beta chain sequence. CDR1 is GTSNPN and CDR2 is SVGIG in the germline V gene (reference sequence). The CDR3 sequence is 17 residues long. The V segment lost 4 bases and the J segment 3 bases; nucleotides outside the gene matches: 13. The data were taken from a study of cytomegalovirus exposure and HLA in healthy donors. The table came from immunoSEQ multiplex PCR; TCRdb's copy has only in-frame clones and leaves some out. In the table there are some 140,000 clones, 86% of which are singletons. The chain employs TRBV30 and TRBJ2-7, with TRBD2 identical over 12 bases. Sequencing was performed on PBMCs. The clonotype was recovered from a human donor in good health. The CDR3 is CAWTPGKTSGRLYEQYF. The CDR3 DNA reads as TGTGCCTGGACCCCAGGAAAGACTAGCGGGAGACTCTACGAGCAGTACTTC.